This TCR beta chain stems from a study of neurological immune-mediated disorders. This clonotype was found many times. TCRdb re-called the 5' RACE reads through MiXCR, storing one row per CDR3 protein. The data show 50,000 or so distinct CDR3 sequences, with roughly 25% seen just once and roughly 25% held by the top ten. The CDR3 spans 15 residues. Looked up from germline, CDR1 is SGHRS and CDR2 is YFSETQ. The V and J ends lost 4 bases and 7 bases, in that order; junction bases with no gene match: 7. Specimen: PBMCs. The receptor was derived from a woman in her seventies in good health. The rearrangement joins TRBV5-1 to TRBJ2-1; TRBD2 matches at 11 bases. The DNA of the CDR3 is TGCGCCAGCAGCCCAATGACTAGCGGGACGAATGAGCAGTTCTTC. Translated: CASSPMTSGTNEQFF.